The text below deals with one T cell receptor beta chain. Its antigen is not identified. Germline and junction disagree at one end, which may indicate a read error. The data stem from a study of tumor and adjacent non-tumor tissue in lung cancer. Study-level results: Significantly higher TCR diversity was found in tumor than normal lung. Higher tumor TCR diversity was associated with shorter survival. Top 100 clones took a larger repertoire share in normal lung.

RNA was extracted from bulk tissue without any cell sorting. This non-tumor lung sample came from over 3 cm beyond the tumor edge. The CDR3 sequence is 15 residues long. CDR1 is MGHRA and CDR2 is YSYEKL in the germline V gene. Three rounds of nested PCR, following a modified ARM-PCR protocol, produced the TCRbeta library. TCRdb ran MiXCR on the multiplex PCR reads and lists one entry per CDR3 protein. The sample has about 90,000 distinct CDR3 sequences; around 82% are singletons. V gene TRBV4-1 combines with J gene TRBJ2-1; D assignment may be TRBD1 or TRBD2 (6 bases each). The TCR was taken from a woman in her forties or fifties with non-small cell lung cancer. Sequencing was carried out using distant non-tumor lung tissue. The CDR3 reads CGSSPGRGRSNEQFF. As DNA, the CDR3 is TGCGGCAGCAGCCCCGGCCGGGGGCGCTCCAATGAGCAGTTCTTC.